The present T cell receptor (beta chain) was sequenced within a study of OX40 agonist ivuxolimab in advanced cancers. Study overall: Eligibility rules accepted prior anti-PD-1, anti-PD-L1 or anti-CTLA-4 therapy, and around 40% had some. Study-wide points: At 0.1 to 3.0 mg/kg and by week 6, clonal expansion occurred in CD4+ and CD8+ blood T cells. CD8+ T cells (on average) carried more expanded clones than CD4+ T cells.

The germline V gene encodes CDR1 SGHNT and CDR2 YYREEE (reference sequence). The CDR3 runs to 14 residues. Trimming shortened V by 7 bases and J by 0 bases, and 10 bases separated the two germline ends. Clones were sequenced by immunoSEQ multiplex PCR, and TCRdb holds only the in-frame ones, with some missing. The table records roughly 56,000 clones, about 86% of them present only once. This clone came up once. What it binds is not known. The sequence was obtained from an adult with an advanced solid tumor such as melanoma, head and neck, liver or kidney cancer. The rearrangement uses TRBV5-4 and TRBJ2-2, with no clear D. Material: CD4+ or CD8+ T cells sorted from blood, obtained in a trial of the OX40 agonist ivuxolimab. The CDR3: CASGVAANTGELFF. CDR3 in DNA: TGTGCCAGCGGGGTGGCAGCGAACACCGGGGAGCTGTTTTTT.